This TCR beta chain was recovered during a study of OX40 agonist ivuxolimab in advanced cancers. As for the study in general: Partial responses occurred in Three dose-escalation patients, one with hepatocellular carcinoma and two with cutaneous melanoma.

The germline CDR1 and CDR2 sequences are MDHEN and SYDVKM. V was pared by 4 bases and J by 8 bases, with 12 bases between. CDR3 size: 13 residues. The protocol was immunoSEQ multiplex PCR, while the TCRdb copy is restricted to in-frame clones and leaves out a portion. In the table there are 80,000 to 95,000 clones, nearly 90% of which are singletons. Autoimmune disease history or systemic immunosuppression excluded patients. This clone has just a few counts. Antigen: not known. Study observations and caveats: Both CD4+ and CD8+ T cell populations in blood had undergone clonal expansion by week 6 at 0.1 to 3.0 mg/kg. Relative to CD4+, CD8+ T cells held more expanded clones on average.

The TCR originated in an adult with an advanced solid tumor such as melanoma, head and neck, liver or kidney cancer. Specimen: CD4+ or CD8+ T cells sorted from blood, collected in a trial of the OX40 agonist ivuxolimab. The chain combines TRBV28 with TRBJ1-5; D unresolved. CDR3 region: CASSSAGYEPQHF. The CDR3 coding sequence is TGTGCCAGCAGTTCGGCGGGATACGAGCCCCAGCATTTT. The full variable domain, rest sourced from reference TRBV28 and TRBJ1-5, is DVKVTQSSRYLVKRTGEKVFLECVQDMDHENMFWYRQDPGLGLRLIYFSYDVKMKEKGDIPEGYSVSREKKERFSLILESASTNQTSMYLCASSSAGYEPQHFGDGTRLSIL.